The 3 T cell receptor beta chains below all came from one sample that was sequenced in a study of cytomegalovirus exposure and HLA in healthy donors. The PCR contained 60 Vbeta and 13 Jbeta primers. Profiling relied on immunoSEQ multiplex PCR, and the TCRdb table lists in-frame clones only, not all of them. This table has about 240,000 clones, 75% to 85% appearing once. Material: PBMCs. These TCRs come from a woman in her fifties or sixties in good health and CMV-seropositive.

This clone was picked up one time. This rearrangement joins TRBV19 to TRBJ1-5; the D gene is possibly TRBD1 (5 bases). V dropped 6 bases and J dropped 4 bases, with 16 bases sitting between them. Looked up from germline, CDR1 is LNHDA and CDR2 is SQIVND (reference sequence). The CDR3 has 15 residues. The CDR3, as DNA: TGTGCCAGTAGGCGGGACGGTGCCTTAAATCAGCCCCAGCATTTT. Residues: CASRRDGALNQPQHF.

The DNA of the CDR3 is TGTGCCAGCAGTTCCGGGGAGAGTGGTACGCAGTATTTT. This gives the protein CASSSGESGTQYF. The V call is TRBV7-3, the J call TRBJ2-3; possible D gene TRBD2, 5 bases. Between the trimmed V and J ends, which lost 6 bases and 8 bases, there was a span of 15 bases. Germline values: CDR1 SGHTA, CDR2 FQGTGA. The length of the CDR3 is 13 residues.

On this clone itself: The same CDR3 arises from other DNA sequences in this sample as well. The chain couples TRBV7-9 to TRBJ2-7, with D possibly matching TRBD1 (6 bases). V was cut by 3 bases and J by 2 bases, with 8 bases left in between. CDR3 length equals 13 residues. In germline, CDR1 is SEHNR, CDR2 FQNEAQ (reference sequence). Here the CDR3 reads CASSLAGAYEQYF. The DNA of the CDR3 is TGTGCCAGCAGCTTGGCAGGGGCCTACGAGCAGTACTTC.